This TCR beta chain was obtained from a study of regulatory T cells in long-lasting Graves disease. Sample time point: persistent/refractory GD, antithyroid drugs over 5 years with positive TRAb. PBMCs were the source of the RNA used for TCR sequencing. Arm-PCR of CDR3 regions and iRepertoire HTBI primers were used to build TCR beta libraries. MiXCR, run by TCRdb on the multiplex PCR reads, gives a single entry per CDR3 protein. Counted here are about 400,000 distinct CDR3 sequences, more than 20% occurring once; the ten biggest clones make up 20%. The source was peripheral blood mononuclear cells (PBMCs), collected when the disease was refractory, from a patient treated with antithyroid drugs. The receptor was isolated from a female donor with Graves disease.

As DNA, the CDR3 is TGTGCCAGCAGACCAACTAGAGGTTGGAGCAATGAGCAGTTCTTC. Amino acids: CASRPTRGWSNEQFF. The chain is built from TRBV6-1 and TRBJ2-1, with D perhaps matching TRBD2 (5 bases). The CDR3 spans 15 residues. V was trimmed by 6 bases and J by 6 bases, leaving 18 bases between them. Germline-derived CDR1 and CDR2 are MNHNS and SASEGT.